This TCR beta chain was recorded in a study of graft-versus-host responses after intestinal transplantation. Trimming took 4 bases from V and 2 from J; bases not matched to a gene: 3. The CDR3 runs 14 residues. Germline values: CDR1 SGDLS, CDR2 YYNGEE. Produced via immunoSEQ multiplex PCR; TCRdb's table is partial and in-frame only. The sample yields under 100,000 clones, 90% to 95% seen once. Points from the study as a whole: Peak levels of circulating GvH clones tracked with early post-transplant HvG declines. Recipient bone marrow held GvH clones, some seen earlier in ileum or blood.

Concerning this clone: Its antigen is not identified.

This clonotype was sampled from a human donor who was the organ donor for an intestinal transplant. The J gene is TRBJ1-2, the V gene TRBV9, with 9 bases matching TRBD1. This specimen consisted of unstimulated CD8+ T cells sorted from spleen or lymph node cells, obtained before transplant. CDR3 DNA sequence: TGTGCCAGCAGCCCAGGACAGGGGAACTATGGCTACACCTTC. Translation: CASSPGQGNYGYTF.